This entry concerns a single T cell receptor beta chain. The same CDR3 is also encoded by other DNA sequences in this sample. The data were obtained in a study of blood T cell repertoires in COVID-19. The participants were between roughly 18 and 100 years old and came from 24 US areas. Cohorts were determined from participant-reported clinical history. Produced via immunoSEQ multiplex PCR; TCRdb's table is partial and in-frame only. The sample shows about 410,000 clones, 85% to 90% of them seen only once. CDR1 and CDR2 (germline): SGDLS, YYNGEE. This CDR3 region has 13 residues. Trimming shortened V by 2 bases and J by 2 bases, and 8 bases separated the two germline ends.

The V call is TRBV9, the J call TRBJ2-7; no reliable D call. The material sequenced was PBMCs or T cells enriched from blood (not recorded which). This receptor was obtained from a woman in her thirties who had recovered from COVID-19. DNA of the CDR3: TGTGCCAGCAGCGTCGGGTCAACCTACGAGCAGTACTTC. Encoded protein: CASSVGSTYEQYF.